The 8 T cell receptor beta chains listed next were all sequenced from one sample in a study of CDR3 diversity in severe acne. Using its own MiXCR run on the PCR reads, TCRdb lists one record per CDR3 protein. The sample lists roughly 79,000 distinct CDR3 sequences; less than 65% were seen once. Sequencing was performed on blood. The receptors come from a male donor with severe acne vulgaris.

The V call is TRBV10-1, the J call TRBJ2-5, with D possibly being TRBD2 (6 bases). This CDR3 region has 13 residues. Germline V lookup: CDR1 WNHNN, CDR2 SYGVQD (reference sequence). Trimming removed 3 bases at V and 5 bases at J, with 10 bases between. CDR3: CASSDTRDETQYF. CDR3 sequence (DNA): TGCGCCAGCAGTGATACGCGGGATGAGACCCAGTACTTC.

This clonotype was seen only a few times. The J gene is TRBJ1-1, the V gene TRBV30, with D unresolved. Germline assignment: CDR1 GTSNPN and CDR2 SVGIG (reference sequence). This CDR3 is built from 13 residues. V was trimmed by 0 bases and J by 5 bases, leaving 10 bases between them. The CDR3 protein is CAWSVHAKTEAFF. The CDR3 DNA reads as TGTGCCTGGAGTGTACATGCTAAAACTGAAGCTTTCTTT.

This clonotype was picked up a small number of times. The chain combines TRBV15 with TRBJ1-1; 8 bases map to TRBD1. The CDR3 length is 15 residues. Germline CDR1 LNHNV, CDR2 YYDKDF (reference sequence). After removal of 3 bases from V and 4 bases from J, the junction contained 7 bases not matched to a gene. The CDR3 DNA is TGTGCCACCAGCAGTGGCAGGGGGCTGGGCACTGAAGCTTTCTTT. Translated: CATSSGRGLGTEAFF.

CDR3 coding DNA: TGTGCCAGTAGTACGGGACTAGCCGCCGCCTACGAGCAGTACTTC. Translating it yields CASSTGLAAAYEQYF. This chain connects TRBV19 to TRBJ2-7, with 9 positions matching TRBD2. Per the germline V gene, CDR1 is LNHDA and CDR2 is SQIVND (reference sequence). V lost 4 bases to trimming and J lost 2 bases; unmatched junction nucleotides: 6. The CDR3 loop spans 15 amino acids.

The V and J genes are TRBV6-6 and TRBJ1-4, with 9 bases identical to TRBD1. With V trimmed by 4 bases and J by 7 bases, 4 bases remained unmatched. The CDR3 extends over 14 amino acids. The V gene's germline CDR1 is MNHNY and CDR2 SVGAGI (reference sequence). In DNA, the CDR3 is TGTGCCAGCAGTTCAGACAGGGGGGTTGAAAAACTGTTTTTT. This codes for CASSSDRGVEKLFF.

The DNA for the CDR3 is TGTGCCAGCAGTGATCGGGGGCCCCTTGTCGAGCAGTACTTC. Its protein product is CASSDRGPLVEQYF. The chain joins TRBV25-1 to TRBJ2-7, with D perhaps given as TRBD1 or TRBD2 (6 bases each). V lost 3 bases, J lost 6 bases, and 15 bases lay in between. Germline V lookup: CDR1 MGHDK, CDR2 SYGVNS. The CDR3 consists of 14 residues.

V and J are TRBV7-8 and TRBJ1-5; perhaps TRBD1 as D (5 bases). Trimming removed 2 bases at V and 7 bases at J, with 15 bases between. The CDR3 totals 15 residues. Germline CDR1 is SGHVS and CDR2 is FQNEAQ. Here the CDR3 DNA reads TGTGCCAGCAGCTTAACGTTCGGGGGGAGCCAGCCCCAGCATTTT. Residues: CASSLTFGGSQPQHF.

The gene calls are TRBV19 and TRBJ2-7, with D perhaps given as TRBD1 or TRBD2 (5 bases each). Trimming stripped 6 bases from V and 0 bases from J, with 15 bases between. The germline V gene encodes CDR1 LNHDA and CDR2 SQIVND (reference sequence). This CDR3 comprises 15 residues. The CDR3 reads CASSSGTQLSYEQYF. The CDR3, as DNA: TGTGCCAGTAGCTCCGGGACCCAACTCTCCTACGAGCAGTACTTC.